This T cell receptor (beta chain) was observed in a study of cytomegalovirus exposure and HLA in healthy donors (dated by TCRdb to the late 2010s). Background on the whole study: An earlier analysis of approximately 640 of the donors reported approximately 300 Gb of sequence data and some 120 million unique TCR beta sequences from 150 million to 200 million T cells. About 280 gigabases of sequencing data and 70 million to 85 million unique TCR sequences were included in an early release covering over 600 HLA-typed donors. The genetic ancestry cluster associated with self-reported Caucasian donors included approximately 85% of the roughly 360 genotyped donors. The study was designed to test whether signatures of past pathogen exposure could be identified by cataloging public T cell receptors. The study profiled the T cell repertoires of hundreds of subjects by immunosequencing and related them to cytomegalovirus serostatus. A separate validation cohort of roughly 120 different subjects was used in addition to the roughly 700-subject first cohort. High-throughput TCR immunosequencing, statistical association of individual TCRs with disease status, and machine learning were combined to predict cytomegalovirus infection status. In a later analysis, previously published TCR beta repertoires from about 670 donors were re-analyzed and high-resolution HLA genotyping was added so that TCR occurrence patterns could be studied. In the later analysis, no new phenotypic data were used to find candidate immune exposures; instead, reliance was placed on TCR beta sequences and their occurrence across donors. An earlier analysis of 450 to 750 of the donors used high-throughput TCR beta sequencing to judge whether each TCR beta V gene segment behaved as functional or pseudogenic. Donor age, sex, ethnicity and CMV serostatus were collected together with the repertoire data. Genome-wide SNP genotypes for about three fifths of the roughly 700 donors were used in a later genetic analysis, which treated that subset as a discovery cohort. All discovery cohort repertoires had been generated on a single sequencing platform. Class I and class II HLA loci were covered by the typing at four-digit resolution. Typing coverage differed by locus: A, B, C, DRB1 and DQB1 were typed in roughly 620-630 donors, DQA1 in about 510, DPA1 in nearly 610, and DPB1 in around 490. A handful of DR-DQ haplotypes were handled as single units for association and clustering because linkage in the cohort was strong. Across approximately 400 genotyped donors of the cohort, an average of approximately 240,000 unique TCR beta nucleotide sequences per donor were sequenced, and roughly a sixth of those sequences were non-productive.

CDR3 length: 16 amino acids, cysteine to phenylalanine. The entry retains the CDR3 DNA only, 48 bases that are in frame from base 1. As encoded in the germline V gene, CDR1 is SGHTA while CDR2 is FQGTGA. The V end gives up 5 bases and the J end 6 bases, leaving 11 bases in the junction not matched to a gene. The library was produced with the immunoSEQ multiplex PCR assay. A mixture of 60 forward primers for TCR Vbeta segments and 13 reverse primers for TCR Jbeta segments was used in the multiplex PCR. A multiplex PCR assay on genomic DNA amplified the CDR3 region of rearranged TCR beta genes. The Illumina HiSeq System was used to sequence the amplified TCR beta libraries as 87-base-pair reads. In the source study's methods: A later analysis tallied 70 million to 100 million unique TCR beta chains across the roughly 610 repertoires, and some 10 million of those chains were shared by two or more donors. To remove PCR and sequencing errors, raw reads were error-corrected and collapsed into unique sequences using a nearest-neighbor algorithm that merged closely related sequences. V, D and J gene segments were assigned by aligning CDR3 sequences to IMGT reference sequences. For a sequence to be retained, a match of at least six nucleotides was required to both a V gene segment and a J gene segment. Rearrangements were classified as productive when the CDR3 lacked stop codons and remained in frame with V and J, and all other rearrangements were classified as non-productive. CDR3 was defined by IMGT convention, running from the second conserved V-encoded cysteine to the conserved J-encoded phenylalanine. Sequences without an unambiguous match to a single V gene segment were excluded from the earlier analysis of 587 of the donors. In an earlier analysis of approximately 610 of the donors, V segments were called functional above 56.7% productive rearrangements and were called segregating when the between-donor standard deviation exceeded 5%. A statistical classification framework was built to diagnose cytomegalovirus status from the catalog of TCR beta chain sequences. V and J gene assignment, in a later analysis, came from comparing TCR nucleotide sequences with IMGT/GENE-DB human TR gene sequences. A later analysis assigned CDR3 sequences and most-parsimonious VDJ recombination scenarios with the TCRdist pipeline. A later analysis defined each TCR beta chain by its CDR3 amino acid sequence plus V-gene family, and excluded reads lacking a unique V-gene family. In a later analysis, 550 to 650 highly shared, low-generation-probability nucleotide sequences were removed to address suspected cross-contamination and a sequencing artifact. In a later analysis, a clonal expansion index was calculated for each public chain from normalized within-repertoire ranks of inferred template counts. In a later analysis, generation probabilities were computed using a VDJ recombination model fitted to out-of-frame rearrangements, and the results were checked against IGoR. A later analysis scored TCR-TCR, TCR-HLA and TCR-CMV co-occurrence with hypergeometric tests, applying a repertoire-size bias correction to TCR pairs. A later analysis estimated false discovery rates by permuting HLA or CMV assignments 20 times. In a later analysis, co-occurring TCRs were grouped with DBSCAN, and TCRdist sequence similarity was added when clustering was performed within HLA-allele-positive subsets. Repertoires with fewer than 30,000 or more than 120,000 public chains were left out of co-occurrence clustering, as were a handful of repertoires with anomalous nucleotide sharing. TCRdb re-hosts the immuneACCESS table, in-frame sequences only. Its copies lack some clones; in the studies checked, an unresolved V gene accounts for under half of them, and the cause for the rest is not known. V and J calls and clone size are those listed in that table; D and trimming were worked out from the DNA. This specimen's table enumerates around 110,000 clones. The ten largest clones capture roughly 6.6% of the sample.

In total, approximately 610 healthy bone marrow donors made up the cohort. Cohort members were all nominally healthy when sampled, although unrecorded immune exposures were likely present. The donor was CMV seropositive and belonged to the group of 250 to 300 seropositive cohort members. Each donor provided a peripheral blood sample, and peripheral blood mononuclear cells were used for TCR beta sequencing. Genomic DNA extraction from the blood cell samples was performed with the Qiagen DNeasy Blood Extraction Kit. As concerns this clone: The antigen it binds to is not known.

The paper as a whole reports these results and caveats: Approximately 16 rarely observed V segments, including chromosome 9 orphons, were excluded from the earlier analysis of almost 600 of the donors because counts were too low. When HLA alleles, especially DR and DQ, strongly co-occurred, attributing TCR associations to individual alleles was difficult. An association between a missense DCLRE1C variant and V-gene and J-gene trimming of TCR beta chains was found in a later genetic analysis and replicated in an independent cohort. Linkage disequilibrium might explain the correlated functional status among segregating V segments, but an unknown experimental factor could not be ruled out. Specific HLA alleles were associated with 15,000 to 20,000 TCR beta sequences at a false discovery rate of 0.05 in a later analysis. In a later analysis, HLA-associated TCR beta chains were found to be more clonally expanded and to have lower generation probabilities than equally common non-associated chains. A further reported finding was that TCR beta sequences accurately predicted the HLA-A and HLA-B alleles for most subjects in the first cohort. The sequencing pipeline was judged likely to have produced a cluster of highly shared sequence variants as a technical artifact. In this cohort, only TCR beta chains were sequenced, and detectable features were limited by the absence of alpha or paired-chain data. Because the 87-base-pair reads could not distinguish some IMGT-functional V segments, including TRBV6-2 and TRBV6-3, those segments were excluded. It was suggested by the authors that the approach could potentially be generalized to other disease states and immunological phenotypes. In both the original and validation cohorts, the classifier was reported to diagnose cytomegalovirus status with high specificity and sensitivity. The study listed approximately 150 TCR beta chains as associated with cytomegalovirus. Most TCR sequences were seen in very few donors, while some public TCRs were found in many individuals. According to a later genetic analysis, donors in an Asian-associated ancestry cluster had fewer N-insertions in productive TCRs than the approximately 690-donor mean. The presence/absence analyses assumed that sequencing depth was roughly uniform across donors, and that assumption may not be true. Most CMV-associated TCR beta chains appeared to be HLA-restricted in a later analysis, and the HLA associations seemed to be driven largely by CMV exposure. Several of the top co-occurrence clusters appeared to be linked to parvovirus B19, influenza, CMV and Epstein-Barr virus, according to a later analysis. Broadly in line with IMGT annotations, most TCR beta V segments showed up in productive rearrangements about 87% or about 30% of the time in an earlier analysis of several hundred of the donors. Immune exposure information for the cohort was limited to CMV serostatus. In a later analysis, the rate of TCR association differed among HLA loci, with DRB1 alleles having the most associated TCRs and HLA-C alleles having the fewest. Because HLA typing was unavailable for some donors at each locus, only the typed subset was used in association tests. In vitro tests confirmed that a few of the cytomegalovirus-associated TCR beta chains recognize cytomegalovirus antigens.

Sequenced material: PBMCs. This chain is built from TRBV7-3 and TRBJ2-1, with 9 bases aligning to TRBD2. The TCR was taken from a man in his forties in good health and CMV-seropositive. At the DNA level, the sequence is TGTGCCAGCAGCCAGCTAGCGGGAAAGGAGTTCAATGAGCAGTTCTTC. This yields the protein CASSQLAGKEFNEQFF.